One T cell receptor beta chain is described in this entry. Its antigen is as yet unknown. This entry is derived from a study of yellow fever vaccine responses in identical twins. Whole-study results and caveats: The T cell response to vaccination in identical twins was reportedly partly convergent and partly personalized.

TCRdb re-called the RT-PCR reads with MiXCR, one entry per CDR3 protein. The sample lists about 3,800 distinct CDR3 sequences, around 87% occurring once. This sequence originates from a woman between 18 and 30 years old who received the yellow fever vaccine. Sequencing was performed on T cells from blood (PBMCs), unsorted or a sorted subset (not recorded which), taken before or after yellow fever vaccination (not recorded which).

CDR3: CSARAGFGAETQYF. Written as DNA, the CDR3 is TGCAGTGCTAGGGCGGGATTCGGAGCAGAGACCCAGTACTTC. The chain is built from TRBV20-1 and TRBJ2-5; weak D call: TRBD2 (6 bases). The V gene's germline CDR1 is DFQATT and CDR2 SNEGSKA (reference sequence). The CDR3 consists of 14 residues. V was shortened by 3 bases and J by 4 bases, with 15 bases between the two germline ends.